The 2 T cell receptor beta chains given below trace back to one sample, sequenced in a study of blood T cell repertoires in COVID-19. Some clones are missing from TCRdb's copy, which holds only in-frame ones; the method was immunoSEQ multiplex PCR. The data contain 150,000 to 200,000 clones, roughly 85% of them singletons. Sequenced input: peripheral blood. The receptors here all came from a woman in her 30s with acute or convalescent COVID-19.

CDR3 nucleotide sequence: TGTGCCAGCAGCTTAAATCAGAACACTGAAGCTTTCTTT. This sequence encodes CASSLNQNTEAFF. The chain combines TRBV7-6 with TRBJ1-1; D is undetermined. This CDR3 spans 13 amino acids. Trimming shortened V by 2 bases and J by 1 base, and 5 bases separated the two germline ends. Germline lookup yields CDR1 SGHVS and CDR2 FNYEAQ.

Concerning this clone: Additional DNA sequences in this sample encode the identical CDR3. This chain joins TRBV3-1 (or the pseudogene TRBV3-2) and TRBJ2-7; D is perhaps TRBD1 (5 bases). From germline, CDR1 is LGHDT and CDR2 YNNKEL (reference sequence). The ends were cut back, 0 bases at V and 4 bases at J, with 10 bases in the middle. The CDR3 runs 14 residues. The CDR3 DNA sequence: TGTGCCAGCAGCCAAGACAGGGTTCGTTACGAGCAGTACTTC. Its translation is CASSQDRVRYEQYF.